The rows below give T cell receptor beta chains drawn from one sample of a study of neurological immune-mediated disorders. TCRdb re-called the 5' RACE reads through MiXCR, storing one row per CDR3 protein. Among around 64,000 distinct CDR3 sequences listed, approximately 3.3% were seen once. The sequencing input was PBMCs. The receptor source for this set is a woman in her 50s with multiple sclerosis. The CDR3 runs from the conserved cysteine through the conserved F or W. The order of the fields is V gene, D gene, J gene, clone size, CDR3 DNA, CDR3 protein. D genes are given only for firm matches. Clone size, where shown, is once, few, many, or a class for clones that have expanded.

V gene: TRBV12-3/TRBV12-4
D gene: .
J gene: TRBJ2-3
clone size: many
CDR3 DNA: TGTGCCAGCAGTTTAGATGCAGATACGCAGTATTTT
CDR3 protein: CASSLDADTQYF

V gene: TRBV5-1
D gene: .
J gene: TRBJ1-3
clone size: many
CDR3 DNA: TGCGCCAGCAGCCGGATTCCGGGAAACACCATATATTTT
CDR3 protein: CASSRIPGNTIYF

V gene: TRBV25-1
D gene: .
J gene: TRBJ1-1
clone size: few
CDR3 DNA: TGTGCCACCCGCGAGCAGGGACCTGAAGCTTTCTTT
CDR3 protein: CATREQGPEAFF

V gene: TRBV7-6
D gene: .
J gene: TRBJ2-5
clone size: .
CDR3 DNA: TGTGCCAGCAGCTTAGTTGGACAAACACTGGGGGAGACCCAGTACTTC
CDR3 protein: CASSLVGQTLGETQYF

V gene: TRBV7-6
D gene: .
J gene: TRBJ1-1
clone size: many
CDR3 DNA: TGTGCCAGCAGCCCTACAAGGAACACTGAAGCTTTCTTT
CDR3 protein: CASSPTRNTEAFF

V gene: TRBV7-2
D gene: .
J gene: TRBJ2-1
clone size: many
CDR3 DNA: TGTGCCAGCAGCTTAGGGACAGCAAGAAACAATGAGCAGTTCTTC
CDR3 protein: CASSLGTARNNEQFF

V gene: TRBV7-9
D gene: TRBD1
J gene: TRBJ1-4
clone size: many
CDR3 DNA: TGTGCCAGCAGCTCGGGACAGGGCTGGAAACTGTTTTTT
CDR3 protein: CASSSGQGWKLFF

V gene: TRBV4-3
D gene: .
J gene: TRBJ1-1
clone size: many
CDR3 DNA: TGCGCCAGCAGCCAAGATTGGCAGGGTCCTGAAGCTTTCTTT
CDR3 protein: CASSQDWQGPEAFF

V gene: TRBV12-3/TRBV12-4
D gene: .
J gene: TRBJ2-2
clone size: many
CDR3 DNA: TGTGCCAGCAGACCCTTCCGGGGCGGGGAGCTGTTTTTT
CDR3 protein: CASRPFRGGELFF

V gene: TRBV7-6
D gene: .
J gene: TRBJ2-1
clone size: many
CDR3 DNA: TGTGCCAGCAGCTTAGCGAGGGGAGATGAGCAGTTCTTC
CDR3 protein: CASSLARGDEQFF

V gene: TRBV27
D gene: .
J gene: TRBJ2-7
clone size: many
CDR3 DNA: TGTGCCAGCAGTTTATTAACAGGGGGGGTACCCTACGAGCAGTACTTC
CDR3 protein: CASSLLTGGVPYEQYF

V gene: TRBV20-1
D gene: TRBD2
J gene: TRBJ2-3
clone size: many
CDR3 DNA: TGCAGTGCTGATTCTCGGGGGGGATCAGATACGCAGTATTTT
CDR3 protein: CSADSRGGSDTQYF

V gene: TRBV10-3
D gene: .
J gene: TRBJ2-5
clone size: many
CDR3 DNA: TGTGCCATCAGTGAGGCCGGTGGTCTGGGGGTCGTAGAGACCCAGTACTTC
CDR3 protein: CAISEAGGLGVVETQYF

V gene: TRBV2
D gene: .
J gene: TRBJ2-3
clone size: many
CDR3 DNA: TGTGCCAGCAGTGTTCTCTTTGGGACCGATACGCAGTATTTT
CDR3 protein: CASSVLFGTDTQYF

V gene: TRBV12-3/TRBV12-4
D gene: TRBD1
J gene: TRBJ1-2
clone size: many
CDR3 DNA: TGTGCCAGCAGCCCCCCGACAGGGGGGATCTATGGCTACACCTTC
CDR3 protein: CASSPPTGGIYGYTF

V gene: TRBV12-3/TRBV12-4
D gene: TRBD2
J gene: TRBJ2-5
clone size: many
CDR3 DNA: TGTGCCAGCAGCCTCCTCGGGGAGGGGCAAGAGACCCAGTACTTC
CDR3 protein: CASSLLGEGQETQYF

V gene: TRBV11-3
D gene: TRBD2
J gene: TRBJ2-1
clone size: many
CDR3 DNA: TGTGCCAGCAGCTCGGGACTAGCGGGAGGGTTTGAGCAGTTCTTC
CDR3 protein: CASSSGLAGGFEQFF

V gene: TRBV4-2
D gene: TRBD2
J gene: TRBJ2-3
clone size: many
CDR3 DNA: TGTGCCAGCAGTCAAGATAAAAGCGGGGGGATCAAAGATACGCAGTATTTT
CDR3 protein: CASSQDKSGGIKDTQYF

V gene: TRBV5-6
D gene: .
J gene: TRBJ2-3
clone size: .
CDR3 DNA: TGTGCCAGCAACGAACTGCGGAGCACAGATACGCAGTATTTT
CDR3 protein: CASNELRSTDTQYF

V gene: TRBV5-1
D gene: TRBD2
J gene: TRBJ2-3
clone size: many
CDR3 DNA: TGCGCCAGCAGCCTGCCTAGCGGGGAGAGCACAGATACGCAGTATTTT
CDR3 protein: CASSLPSGESTDTQYF

V gene: TRBV19
D gene: .
J gene: TRBJ1-1
clone size: many
CDR3 DNA: TGTGCCAGTAGTGCTACAGTAAACACTGAAGCTTTCTTT
CDR3 protein: CASSATVNTEAFF

V gene: TRBV12-3/TRBV12-4
D gene: .
J gene: TRBJ1-5
clone size: many
CDR3 DNA: TGTGCCAGCAGTCCTTCGTGGCAGTGGAATAGCAATCAGCCCCAGCATTTT
CDR3 protein: CASSPSWQWNSNQPQHF

V gene: TRBV20-1
D gene: .
J gene: TRBJ2-5
clone size: many
CDR3 DNA: TGCAGTGCTACCGGGACTCTGGGGGAGACCCAGTACTTC
CDR3 protein: CSATGTLGETQYF

V gene: TRBV29-1
D gene: .
J gene: TRBJ1-5
clone size: many
CDR3 DNA: TGCAGCGTTGGGGACAGCAATCAGCCCCAGCATTTT
CDR3 protein: CSVGDSNQPQHF

V gene: TRBV15
D gene: .
J gene: TRBJ1-5
clone size: many
CDR3 DNA: TGTGCCACCAGCAGAGAGGAGGGGTCGGGGTCGGGTCAGCCCCAGCATTTT
CDR3 protein: CATSREEGSGSGQPQHF

V gene: TRBV20-1
D gene: .
J gene: TRBJ2-1
clone size: many
CDR3 DNA: TGCAGTGCTAGAGAGGGCAGCAACAATGAGCAGTTCTTC
CDR3 protein: CSAREGSNNEQFF

V gene: TRBV18
D gene: .
J gene: TRBJ2-1
clone size: few
CDR3 DNA: TGTGCCAGCTCACCATTGTCTCTAGTTGGTAATGAGCAGTTCTTC
CDR3 protein: CASSPLSLVGNEQFF

V gene: TRBV7-2
D gene: TRBD2
J gene: TRBJ2-2
clone size: many
CDR3 DNA: TGTGCCAGCAGCCCCGCAGGGAGGGACACCGGGGAGCTGTTTTTT
CDR3 protein: CASSPAGRDTGELFF

V gene: TRBV28
D gene: TRBD2
J gene: TRBJ2-4
clone size: many
CDR3 DNA: TGTGCCAGCAGGCCCTTAGCGGGGGGGCCCAAAAACATTCAGTACTTC
CDR3 protein: CASRPLAGGPKNIQYF

V gene: TRBV20-1
D gene: .
J gene: TRBJ2-5
clone size: many
CDR3 DNA: TGCAGTGCTAGAGGCCAACGGGACTCCCAAGAGACCCAGTACTTC
CDR3 protein: CSARGQRDSQETQYF

V gene: TRBV20-1
D gene: TRBD2
J gene: TRBJ2-1
clone size: many
CDR3 DNA: TGCAGTGCTACCTTAGCGGGGGTTTACAATGAGCAGTTCTTC
CDR3 protein: CSATLAGVYNEQFF

V gene: TRBV20-1
D gene: TRBD2
J gene: TRBJ2-1
clone size: .
CDR3 DNA: TGCAGTGCTAGTGGTCTTAGGCTAGCGGGAGTTTATGAGCAGTTCTTC
CDR3 protein: CSASGLRLAGVYEQFF

V gene: TRBV27
D gene: .
J gene: TRBJ2-7
clone size: many
CDR3 DNA: TGTGCCAGCAGTTTCGGGATAAGCTCCTACGAGCAGTACTTC
CDR3 protein: CASSFGISSYEQYF

V gene: TRBV5-1
D gene: .
J gene: TRBJ2-1
clone size: many
CDR3 DNA: TGCGCCAGCAGCTCCAGGGGATATGAGCAGTTCTTC
CDR3 protein: CASSSRGYEQFF

V gene: TRBV3-1
D gene: TRBD1
J gene: TRBJ1-2
clone size: many
CDR3 DNA: TGTGCCAGCAGCCTAAGACAGGGGAGAGGCTACACCTTC
CDR3 protein: CASSLRQGRGYTF

V gene: TRBV10-3
D gene: .
J gene: TRBJ2-7
clone size: many
CDR3 DNA: TGTGCCATCAGTCGACAGTCCGAAGAGCAGTACTTC
CDR3 protein: CAISRQSEEQYF

V gene: TRBV6-5
D gene: .
J gene: TRBJ1-2
clone size: many
CDR3 DNA: TGTGCCAGCCGCCGAGGGGAAACCGGCTATGGCTACACCTTC
CDR3 protein: CASRRGETGYGYTF

V gene: TRBV5-1
D gene: .
J gene: TRBJ2-5
clone size: many
CDR3 DNA: TGCGCCAGCAGCTTGACTAGCCAGACGGAGACCCAGTACTTC
CDR3 protein: CASSLTSQTETQYF

V gene: TRBV25-1
D gene: .
J gene: TRBJ2-3
clone size: many
CDR3 DNA: TGTGCCAGCAGTGAATCCGGGAGCCGCGGCACAGATACGCAGTATTTT
CDR3 protein: CASSESGSRGTDTQYF

V gene: TRBV9
D gene: .
J gene: TRBJ1-2
clone size: many
CDR3 DNA: TGTGCCAGCAGCGCAATCCGGACTTCGGGGGACTATGGCTACACCTTC
CDR3 protein: CASSAIRTSGDYGYTF

V gene: TRBV5-1
D gene: TRBD1
J gene: TRBJ1-1
clone size: many
CDR3 DNA: TGCGCCAGCAGCTGGGGTGGACAGGGCAAAACTGAAGCTTTCTTT
CDR3 protein: CASSWGGQGKTEAFF